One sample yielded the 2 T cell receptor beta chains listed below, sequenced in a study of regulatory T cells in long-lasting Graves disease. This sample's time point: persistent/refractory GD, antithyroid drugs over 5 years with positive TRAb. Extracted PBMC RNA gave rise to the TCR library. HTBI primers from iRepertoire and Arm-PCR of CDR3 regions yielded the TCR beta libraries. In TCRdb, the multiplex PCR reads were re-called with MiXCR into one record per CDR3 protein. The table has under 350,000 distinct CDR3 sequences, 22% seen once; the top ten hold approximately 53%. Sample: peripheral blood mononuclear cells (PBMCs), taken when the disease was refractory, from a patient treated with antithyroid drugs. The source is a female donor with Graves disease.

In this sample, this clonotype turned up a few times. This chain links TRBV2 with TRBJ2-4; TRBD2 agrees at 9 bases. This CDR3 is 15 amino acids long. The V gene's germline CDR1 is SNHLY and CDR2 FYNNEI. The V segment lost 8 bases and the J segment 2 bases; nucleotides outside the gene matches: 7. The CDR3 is CASLAGDGSKNIQYF. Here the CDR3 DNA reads TGTGCCAGCTTAGCGGGAGATGGATCCAAAAACATTCAGTACTTC.

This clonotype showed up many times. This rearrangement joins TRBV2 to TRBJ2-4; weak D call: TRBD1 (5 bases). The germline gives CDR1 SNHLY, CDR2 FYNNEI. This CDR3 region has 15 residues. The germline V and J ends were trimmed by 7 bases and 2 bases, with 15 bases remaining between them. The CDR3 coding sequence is TGTGCCAGCATCCCATTGGACACCTCCAAAAACATTCAGTACTTC. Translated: CASIPLDTSKNIQYF. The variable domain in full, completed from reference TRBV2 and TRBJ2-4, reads EPEVTQTPSHQVTQMGQEVILRCVPISNHLYFYWYRQILGQKVEFLVSFYNNEISEKSEIFDDQFSVERPDGSNFTLKIRSTKLEDSAMYFCASIPLDTSKNIQYFGAGTRLSVL.